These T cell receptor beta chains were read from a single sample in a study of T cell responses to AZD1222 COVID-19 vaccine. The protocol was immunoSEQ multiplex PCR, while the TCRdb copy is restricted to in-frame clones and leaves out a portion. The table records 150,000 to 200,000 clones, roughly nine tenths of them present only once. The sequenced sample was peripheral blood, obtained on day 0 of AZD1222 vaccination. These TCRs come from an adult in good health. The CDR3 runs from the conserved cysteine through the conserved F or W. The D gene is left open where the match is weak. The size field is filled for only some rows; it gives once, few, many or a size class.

cdr3_aa: CASSLGTGGNEKLFF
cdr3_nt: TGCGCCAGCAGCTTGGGGACAGGGGGAAATGAAAAACTGTTTTTT
j_call: TRBJ1-4
d_call: TRBD1
clone_size: -
v_call: TRBV5-1

cdr3_aa: CASSQAGDEQYF
cdr3_nt: TGTGCCAGCAGCCAGGCGGGGGACGAGCAGTACTTC
j_call: TRBJ2-7
d_call: TRBD2
clone_size: -
v_call: TRBV6-2/TRBV6-3

cdr3_aa: CASSSRQGDGAEAFF
cdr3_nt: TGTGCCAGCAGCTCGCGGCAGGGGGATGGGGCTGAAGCTTTCTTT
j_call: TRBJ1-1
d_call: TRBD1
clone_size: -
v_call: TRBV11-1

cdr3_aa: CSASVGSEGYTF
cdr3_nt: TGCAGTGCTAGTGTTGGCTCCGAGGGCTACACCTTC
j_call: TRBJ1-2
d_call: -
clone_size: -
v_call: TRBV20-1

cdr3_aa: CASSLVRGGTDTQYF
cdr3_nt: TGCGCCAGCAGCTTAGTTCGGGGGGGCACAGATACGCAGTATTTT
j_call: TRBJ2-3
d_call: TRBD2
clone_size: -
v_call: TRBV5-1

cdr3_aa: CASSLGRNQETQYF
cdr3_nt: TGCGCCAGCAGCTTGGGTAGAAACCAAGAGACCCAGTACTTC
j_call: TRBJ2-5
d_call: -
clone_size: -
v_call: TRBV5-1

cdr3_aa: CASRVDGINTEAFF
cdr3_nt: TGTGCCAGTAGAGTGGACGGAATAAACACTGAAGCTTTCTTT
j_call: TRBJ1-1
d_call: -
clone_size: -
v_call: TRBV19

cdr3_aa: CASSTGTGSSEQFF
cdr3_nt: TGCGCCAGCAGTACCGGGACAGGTTCGAGTGAGCAGTTCTTC
j_call: TRBJ2-1
d_call: TRBD1
clone_size: -
v_call: TRBV10-1

cdr3_aa: CASSLSAGAYEQYF
cdr3_nt: TGTGCCAGCAGCTTGTCGGCGGGAGCCTACGAGCAGTACTTC
j_call: TRBJ2-7
d_call: TRBD2
clone_size: once
v_call: TRBV7-2

cdr3_aa: CASSWDRDTEAFF
cdr3_nt: TGTGCCAGCAGTTGGGACAGGGACACTGAAGCTTTCTTT
j_call: TRBJ1-1
d_call: TRBD1
clone_size: -
v_call: TRBV27

cdr3_aa: CAWGIQGGYTDTQYF
cdr3_nt: TGTGCCTGGGGTATACAGGGGGGCTACACAGATACGCAGTATTTT
j_call: TRBJ2-3
d_call: TRBD1
clone_size: -
v_call: TRBV30

cdr3_aa: CATSDRRGGHTDTQYF
cdr3_nt: TGTGCCACCAGTGACCGGCGGGGGGGACACACAGATACGCAGTATTTT
j_call: TRBJ2-3
d_call: TRBD2
clone_size: -
v_call: TRBV24-1

cdr3_aa: CASSLVGLADRDSGYTF
cdr3_nt: TGCGCCAGCAGCTTGGTGGGACTTGCAGACAGGGACTCTGGCTACACCTTC
j_call: TRBJ1-2
d_call: TRBD1
clone_size: -
v_call: TRBV5-1

cdr3_aa: CASSQAHVSGNTIYF
cdr3_nt: TGTGCCAGCAGCCAAGCCCACGTCTCTGGAAACACCATATATTTT
j_call: TRBJ1-3
d_call: -
clone_size: -
v_call: TRBV14

cdr3_aa: CASSLGPRGGAKNIQYF
cdr3_nt: TGCGCCAGCAGCCTTGGACCGCGCGGGGGAGCCAAAAACATTCAGTACTTC
j_call: TRBJ2-4
d_call: TRBD2
clone_size: -
v_call: TRBV4-1

cdr3_aa: CAWSVPEGASGNTIYF
cdr3_nt: TGTGCCTGGAGTGTACCGGAGGGGGCGTCTGGAAACACCATATATTTT
j_call: TRBJ1-3
d_call: TRBD1
clone_size: -
v_call: TRBV30

cdr3_aa: CSVNQGDANTGELFF
cdr3_nt: TGCAGCGTTAATCAGGGGGACGCGAACACCGGGGAGCTGTTTTTT
j_call: TRBJ2-2
d_call: TRBD1
clone_size: few
v_call: TRBV29-1

cdr3_aa: CASSVGGSGFRTEAFF
cdr3_nt: TGTGCCAGCAGCGTAGGGGGATCGGGTTTTCGCACTGAAGCTTTCTTT
j_call: TRBJ1-1
d_call: -
clone_size: -
v_call: TRBV9

cdr3_aa: CASSSGLAGTVQFF
cdr3_nt: TGTGCCAGCAGCTCCGGACTAGCGGGAACTGTGCAGTTCTTC
j_call: TRBJ2-1
d_call: TRBD2
clone_size: few
v_call: TRBV7-8

cdr3_aa: CASSINPQSYNEQFF
cdr3_nt: TGTGCCAGTAGTATAAACCCTCAAAGCTACAATGAGCAGTTCTTC
j_call: TRBJ2-1
d_call: -
clone_size: -
v_call: TRBV19

cdr3_aa: CASSIGTDTQYF
cdr3_nt: TGTGCCAGTAGTATAGGGACAGATACGCAGTATTTT
j_call: TRBJ2-3
d_call: -
clone_size: few
v_call: TRBV19

cdr3_aa: CASNPAGTNSGNTIYF
cdr3_nt: TGTGCCAGCAATCCTGCGGGCACAAACTCTGGAAACACCATATATTTT
j_call: TRBJ1-3
d_call: -
clone_size: -
v_call: TRBV28

cdr3_aa: CASSPGGVAQYGYTF
cdr3_nt: TGTGCCAGCTCACCGGGAGGGGTGGCTCAATATGGCTACACCTTC
j_call: TRBJ1-2
d_call: -
clone_size: -
v_call: TRBV18

cdr3_aa: CASSEGLAGHNEQFF
cdr3_nt: TGTGCCAGCAGTGAGGGACTAGCGGGACACAATGAGCAGTTCTTC
j_call: TRBJ2-1
d_call: TRBD2
clone_size: -
v_call: TRBV6-1

cdr3_aa: CASSPLDKIFSGNTIYF
cdr3_nt: TGTGCCAGCTCACCACTGGACAAAATCTTCTCTGGAAACACCATATATTTT
j_call: TRBJ1-3
d_call: -
clone_size: -
v_call: TRBV18

cdr3_aa: CASSFFSGGPYEQYF
cdr3_nt: TGTGCCAGCAGTTTTTTTTCAGGGGGGCCCTACGAGCAGTACTTC
j_call: TRBJ2-7
d_call: -
clone_size: -
v_call: TRBV28

cdr3_aa: CASSRRSSPSTGELFF
cdr3_nt: TGTGCCAGCAGTAGAAGATCTAGCCCGTCCACCGGGGAGCTGTTTTTT
j_call: TRBJ2-2
d_call: -
clone_size: -
v_call: TRBV9

cdr3_aa: CASSNTGYTEAFF
cdr3_nt: TGTGCCAGCAGTAACACAGGGTACACTGAAGCTTTCTTT
j_call: TRBJ1-1
d_call: -
clone_size: -
v_call: TRBV6-2/TRBV6-3